The 16 T cell receptor beta chains reported below all come from one sample, sequenced in a study of blood T cells in healthy people across ages. Primers used in a second PCR of about 6 to 11 cycles were a sample-barcoded 5' primer and a J-beta primer mix. TCRdb recomputed calls from the 5' RACE reads with MiXCR, one row per CDR3 protein. This sample has some 1.6 million distinct CDR3 sequences; almost 35% occur once, and the top ten carry about 11%. The sequencing input was blood. These receptors all stem from a woman between 25 and 40 years old in good health.

The chain joins TRBV20-1 to TRBJ1-4; D might be TRBD1 (6 bases). Germline loops: CDR1 DFQATT, CDR2 SNEGSKA (reference sequence). The CDR3 consists of 14 residues. Trimming cost V 5 bases and J 8 bases, with 18 bases left between them. The CDR3 loop is CSAVQGLLDEKLFF. The CDR3 DNA is TGCAGTGCTGTGCAGGGGTTGCTAGACGAAAAACTGTTTTTT.

The chain has TRBV9 and TRBJ2-7; 9 bases align to TRBD1. The germline gives CDR1 SGDLS, CDR2 YYNGEE. The CDR3 loop spans 14 amino acids. V dropped 4 bases and J dropped 5; count of bases not matched to a gene: 7. The CDR3 protein is CASSPQWTGDEQYF. The CDR3, as DNA: TGTGCCAGCAGCCCGCAGTGGACAGGGGACGAGCAGTACTTC.

This clonotype has a handful of counts. The rearrangement links TRBV13 to TRBJ2-3, with 8 bases lining up with TRBD2. The V segment lost 4 bases and the J segment 4 bases; nucleotides outside the gene matches: 10. The CDR3 is 16 residues long. From germline, CDR1 is PRHDT and CDR2 FYEKMQ (reference sequence). For the CDR3, the DNA is TGTGCCAGCAGCTCCTACGGAGGTAGCGGGGCAGATACGCAGTATTTT. This translates into CASSSYGGSGADTQYF.

This clonotype was found a few times. This chain connects TRBV5-6 to TRBJ1-3; maybe TRBD1 (5 bases). Germline-derived CDR1 and CDR2 are SGHDT and YYEEEE. V dropped 4 bases and J dropped 0 bases, with 11 bases sitting between them. The CDR3 has 15 amino acids. The CDR3 is CASSGRDGSGNTIYF. CDR3 nucleotides: TGTGCCAGCAGCGGTCGGGACGGCTCTGGAAACACCATATATTTT.

The chain links TRBV20-1 to TRBJ2-7; 8 positions agree with TRBD2. CDR3 length: 16 amino acids. Trimming at V came to 0 bases and at J to 4 bases, leaving 11 bases not matched to a gene. CDR1 is DFQATT, CDR2 SNEGSKA, per germline (reference sequence). The CDR3 region is CSARDLISGIGYEQYF. As DNA, the CDR3 is TGCAGTGCTAGAGACCTCATTAGCGGGATCGGGTACGAGCAGTACTTC.

The genes are TRBV19 and TRBJ2-1, with 12 bases identical to TRBD2. Trimming removed 7 bases from V and 7 bases from J; junction bases left unmatched: 8. The CDR3 sequence is 15 residues long. Germline V gives CDR1 LNHDA, CDR2 SQIVND (reference sequence). CDR3 residues: CASIPTSGGYNEQFF. The CDR3 DNA is TGTGCCAGTATCCCTACTAGCGGGGGGTATAATGAGCAGTTCTTC.

V gene TRBV6-5 combines with J gene TRBJ2-6, with D unresolved. Trimming removed 3 bases at V and 0 bases at J, with 6 bases between. Germline values: CDR1 MNHEY, CDR2 SVGAGI. The CDR3 is 15 residues long. CDR3 protein: CASSYRPSGANVLTF. CDR3 DNA: TGTGCCAGCAGTTATAGGCCCTCTGGGGCCAACGTCCTGACTTTC.

As to this clonotype: One end of the junction varies from germline; a read error may be responsible. The rearrangement uses TRBV10-3 and TRBJ1-2; no definite D call. CDR1 ENHRY and CDR2 SYGVKD come from the germline V gene. The CDR3 length is 15 residues. The CDR3 spells CAISESGRPTYDYIF. As DNA, the CDR3 is TGTGCCATCAGTGAGTCCGGCAGACCTACATATGACTACATCTTC.

The rearrangement links TRBV9 to TRBJ1-2; the match to TRBD1 covers 7 bases. Looked up from germline, CDR1 is SGDLS and CDR2 is YYNGEE. The CDR3 is 15 residues long. V dropped 3 bases and J dropped 4; count of bases not matched to a gene: 9. The CDR3 loop is CASSAGPGTAYGYTF. The CDR3 nucleotides read TGTGCCAGCAGCGCCGGACCGGGGACAGCCTATGGCTACACCTTC.

This chain links TRBV7-9 with TRBJ2-7, with D possibly being TRBD1 or TRBD2 (5 bases each). Germline CDR1 reads SEHNR; CDR2 reads FQNEAQ (reference sequence). The CDR3 consists of 14 residues. Trimming took 2 bases from V and 2 from J, leaving 10 bases between them. CDR3: CASSLQGVPYEQYF. The DNA of the CDR3 is TGTGCCAGCAGCTTACAGGGAGTACCCTACGAGCAGTACTTC.

V usage is TRBV4-1 and J usage is TRBJ1-2; D remains unclear. Germline CDR1 and CDR2: MGHRA and YSYEKL. V lost 3 bases and J 0 bases, leaving 14 bases between the germline ends. The CDR3 has 16 amino acids. CDR3 region: CASSQFEGWANYGYTF. In DNA, the CDR3 is TGCGCCAGCAGCCAGTTCGAGGGATGGGCTAACTATGGCTACACCTTC.

The CDR3 DNA sequence: TGTGCCAGCAGTGAATCTCTGGAAGAGACCCAGTACTTC. Translating it yields CASSESLEETQYF. The rearrangement links TRBV2 to TRBJ2-5; D is unresolved. There are 13 residues in the CDR3. Germline CDR1 SNHLY, CDR2 FYNNEI. V shed 2 bases and J shed 3 bases, with 7 bases lying between them.

There are many counts of this clonotype. The J gene is TRBJ2-1, the V gene TRBV27, with TRBD2 identical over 9 bases. V was clipped by 4 bases and J by 5 bases; unmatched bases: 3. Per the germline V gene, CDR1 is MNHEY and CDR2 is SMNVEV (reference sequence). The CDR3 is 14 amino acids. This chain's CDR3 is CASSYRTSDNEQFF. CDR3 DNA sequence: TGTGCCAGCAGTTACAGGACTAGCGACAATGAGCAGTTCTTC.

The chain links TRBV5-4 to TRBJ1-6; unclear D gene. The CDR3 covers 14 residues. Per germline, CDR1 SGHNT and CDR2 YYREEE (reference sequence). V gave up 0 bases and J gave up 7 bases, with 8 bases separating them. CDR3 nucleotides: TGTGCCAGCAGCTTGGCCAGCACGAATTCACCCCTCCACTTT. Encoded protein: CASSLASTNSPLHF.

Only a few counts were recorded for this clonotype. The chain combines TRBV29-1 with TRBJ2-2; D gene uncertain. Germline CDR1 is SQVTM and CDR2 is ANQGSEA. With 4 bases removed from V and 7 bases from J, the gap between germline ends came to 7 bases. This CDR3 is built from 11 residues. The CDR3 DNA is TGCAGCGTTGGAAATAGCGGGGAGCTGTTTTTT. This translates into CSVGNSGELFF.

The sample holds a few counts of this clonotype. The chain carries TRBV4-2 and TRBJ2-3, with 9 bases matching TRBD2. Germline V lookup: CDR1 LGHNA, CDR2 YNFKEQ. CDR3 size: 18 residues. V gave up 0 bases and J gave up 3 bases; unmatched junction bases: 10. CDR3 DNA: TGTGCCAGCAGCCAAGATTATCGGGCGGGGGGGAGGACAGATACGCAGTATTTT. It is translated as CASSQDYRAGGRTDTQYF.